This TCR beta chain was recovered during a study of T cell repertoires in cytomegalovirus infection. The overall study: Indications of both CMV infection and matching HLA type were provided by public TCR beta signatures.

TCRdb ran MiXCR on the reads and lists one entry per CDR3 protein. The sample yields 200,000 to 250,000 distinct CDR3 sequences, under 25% seen once. A few counts support this clonotype. Its antigen is as yet unknown. Study-level points and caveats: CMV carriers with the relevant HLA were identified by cumulative public TCR beta family frequency. The ex vivo response was dominated by HLA-C-restricted CMV-specific TCR beta clonotypes.

Germline loops: CDR1 MNHEY, CDR2 SVGAGI. This CDR3 spans 15 amino acids. V was pared by 5 bases and J by 1 base, with 4 bases of the junction left unmatched. The source material was CD8+ T cells from PBMCs. The J gene is TRBJ2-5, the V gene TRBV6-5; the match to TRBD2 covers 10 bases. The TCR sequence derives from a human donor in good health (CMV status not recorded). Some clones in this sample may be carry-over from other donors' samples. In nucleotides, the CDR3 is TGTGCCAGCAGTCGGACTAGCGGCCTCCAAGAGACCCAGTACTTC. It yields the protein CASSRTSGLQETQYF.